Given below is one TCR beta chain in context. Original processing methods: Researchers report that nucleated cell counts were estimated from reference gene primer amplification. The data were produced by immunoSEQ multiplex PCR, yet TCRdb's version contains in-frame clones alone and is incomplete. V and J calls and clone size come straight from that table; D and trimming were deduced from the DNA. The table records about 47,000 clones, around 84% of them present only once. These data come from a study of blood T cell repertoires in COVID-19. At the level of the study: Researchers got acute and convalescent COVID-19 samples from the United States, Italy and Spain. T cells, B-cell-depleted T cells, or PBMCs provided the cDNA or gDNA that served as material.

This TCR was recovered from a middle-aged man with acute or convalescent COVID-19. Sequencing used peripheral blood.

The CDR3 bases are TGTGCCAGCAGCTTAGTCCCTAGCGGGTCCCGCTCCTACAATGAGCAGTTCTTC. Translated, it gives CASSLVPSGSRSYNEQFF. The gene calls are TRBV7-9 and TRBJ2-1; 8 bases line up with TRBD2. Germline lookup yields CDR1 SEHNR and CDR2 FQNEAQ (reference sequence). V lost 1 base to trimming and J lost 0 bases; unmatched junction nucleotides: 8. CDR3 length: 18 amino acids.